This T cell receptor beta chain was found in a study of OX40 agonist ivuxolimab in advanced cancers. The table lists this clone with a few counts. The table came from immunoSEQ multiplex PCR; TCRdb's copy has only in-frame clones and leaves some out. Of roughly 56,000 clones listed, 82% are singletons. Germline V gene sequence: CDR1 GTSNPN, CDR2 SVGIG (reference sequence). V gave up 8 bases and J gave up 7 bases, with 12 bases separating them. CDR3 length: 11 residues. The material was CD4+ or CD8+ T cells sorted from blood, obtained in a trial of the OX40 agonist ivuxolimab. This sequence originates from an adult with an advanced solid tumor such as melanoma, head and neck, liver or kidney cancer. The chain uses TRBV30 and TRBJ1-5; possible D gene TRBD1, 6 bases. The CDR3 sequence: CAVGARQPQHF. The CDR3 nucleotides are TGTGCCGTGGGGGCGAGGCAGCCCCAGCATTTT.